These 14 T cell receptor beta chains were sequenced from one sample in a study of cytomegalovirus exposure and HLA in healthy donors. Assay used: immunoSEQ multiplex PCR; TCRdb lists only in-frame clones, some missing. The table includes some 140,000 clones, around 80% detected once. Sequenced sample: PBMCs. The receptors come from a man aged 25 to 45 in good health and CMV-seropositive.

The J gene is TRBJ2-1, the V gene TRBV18; TRBD2 agrees at 10 bases. After removal of 1 base from V and 9 bases from J, the junction contained 12 bases not matched to a gene. Germline loops: CDR1 KGHSH, CDR2 LQKENI. This CDR3 contains 17 residues. For the CDR3, the DNA is TGTGCCAGCTCACCACGGTCGCTAGCGGGAGATCTGGGTGAGCAGTTCTTC. Translation: CASSPRSLAGDLGEQFF. The whole variable domain, filled in from reference TRBV18 and TRBJ2-1, reads NAGVMQNPRHLVRRRGQEARLRCSPMKGHSHVYWYRQLPEEGLKFMVYLQKENIIDESGMPKERFSAEFPKEGPSILRIQQVVRGDSAAYFCASSPRSLAGDLGEQFFGPGTRLTVL.

J is TRBJ2-1 and V is TRBV5-4; D is unresolved. The V and J ends lost 0 bases and 4 bases respectively, with 5 bases between them. Germline V gene data show CDR1 as SGHNT and CDR2 as YYREEE (reference sequence). The CDR3 has 13 amino acids. The CDR3 DNA follows: TGTGCCAGCAGCTTGGGGCAGTACAATGAGCAGTTCTTC. Protein: CASSLGQYNEQFF.

The chain joins TRBV5-6 to TRBJ1-2; TRBD1 is a possible D gene (5 bases). V was cut by 4 bases and J by 11 bases, with 18 bases left in between. CDR1 SGHDT and CDR2 YYEEEE come from the germline V gene. This CDR3 comprises 13 residues. In DNA form, the CDR3 reads TGTGCCAGCAGCCCACCCCGGACACAAGGATACACCTTC. Protein sequence: CASSPPRTQGYTF.

V is TRBV30 and J is TRBJ2-2; D is perhaps TRBD1 (6 bases). V gave up 2 bases and J gave up 7 bases, with 20 bases separating them. Germline V CDR1 and CDR2: GTSNPN, SVGIG (reference sequence). This CDR3 has 16 amino acids. The CDR3 spells CAWSIGRGKVGGELFF. For the CDR3, the DNA is TGTGCCTGGAGTATCGGCAGGGGAAAGGTTGGCGGGGAGCTGTTTTTT.

This clone has more than one count but fewer than ten. The V call is TRBV7-9, the J call TRBJ2-7; 7 positions match TRBD1. Germline loops: CDR1 SEHNR, CDR2 FQNEAQ (reference sequence). The CDR3 consists of 13 residues. V lost 6 bases to trimming and J lost 3 bases; unmatched junction nucleotides: 5. Here the CDR3 DNA reads TGTGCCAGCAGGGACCGGGACAGCTACGAGCAGTACTTC. Its protein is CASRDRDSYEQYF.

This sequence joins TRBV5-1 and TRBJ1-6; possible D gene TRBD1, 5 bases. The CDR3 sequence is 15 residues long. The germline V gene encodes CDR1 SGHRS and CDR2 YFSETQ. V was trimmed by 0 bases and J by 6 bases, leaving 10 bases between them. The CDR3 here is CASSLEGARNSPLHF. CDR3 sequence (DNA): TGCGCCAGCAGCTTGGAAGGGGCGCGTAATTCACCCCTCCACTTT. Complete variable domain (other parts from reference TRBV5-1 and TRBJ1-6): KAGVTQTPRYLIKTRGQQVTLSCSPISGHRSVSWYQQTPGQGLQFLFEYFSETQRNKGNFPGRFSGRQFSNSRSEMNVSTLELGDSALYLCASSLEGARNSPLHFGNGTRLTVT.

The chain is built from TRBV7-9 and TRBJ1-1; D call uncertain. The germline CDR1 and CDR2 sequences are SEHNR and FQNEAQ (reference sequence). The CDR3 has 14 residues. V shed 6 bases and J shed 1 base, with 12 bases lying between them. CDR3 sequence reads: CASRAQVENTEAFF. CDR3 bases: TGTGCCAGCAGGGCTCAGGTTGAGAACACTGAAGCTTTCTTT.

The rearrangement uses TRBV18 and TRBJ2-7; D is possibly TRBD2 (6 bases). The V end was cut by 3 bases, the J end by 4 bases, with 10 bases between. The CDR3 sequence is 13 residues long. Per the germline V gene, CDR1 is KGHSH and CDR2 is LQKENI. The CDR3 DNA sequence: TGTGCCAGCTCACCGCGGGACCCTTACGAGCAGTACTTC. Its protein product is CASSPRDPYEQYF.

This clone was picked up a small number of times. V is TRBV5-4 and J is TRBJ2-3; 8 nucleotides line up with TRBD1. The CDR3 runs 14 residues. Germline lookup yields CDR1 SGHNT and CDR2 YYREEE (reference sequence). V lost 3 bases and J lost 5; bases outside the gene matches: 5. CDR3 residues: CASSWQGARDTQYF. CDR3 nucleotide sequence: TGTGCCAGCAGCTGGCAGGGGGCGCGAGATACGCAGTATTTT.

This sequence joins TRBV6-1 and TRBJ2-3, with 10 bases matching TRBD2. From germline, CDR1 is MNHNS and CDR2 SASEGT. The CDR3 runs to 18 residues. Losses at the gene ends were 3 bases for V and 2 bases for J; bases not matched to a gene: 11. The chain's CDR3 is CASSDDLPSGGFTDTQYF. The CDR3 DNA reads TGTGCCAGCAGTGACGACTTACCTAGCGGGGGTTTCACAGATACGCAGTATTTT.

This chain joins TRBV7-8 and TRBJ1-5; 7 nucleotides align to TRBD1. The V and J ends lost 1 base and 3 bases, in that order; junction bases with no gene match: 12. Germline loops: CDR1 SGHVS, CDR2 FQNEAQ. The CDR3 loop spans 18 amino acids. Written as DNA, the CDR3 is TGTGCCAGCAGCTTAGGGGTTGGGGGACAGCCTGTCAATCAGCCCCAGCATTTT. Translated, it gives CASSLGVGGQPVNQPQHF.

The chain joins TRBV18 to TRBJ1-1; D is uncertain. The CDR3 loop spans 13 amino acids. V was clipped by 1 base and J by 7 bases, with 10 bases between them. CDR1 and CDR2 (germline): KGHSH, LQKENI. The CDR3 loop reads CASSPLLEGEAFF. CDR3 coding DNA: TGTGCCAGCTCACCACTTTTGGAGGGTGAAGCTTTCTTT.

The genes are TRBV7-2 and TRBJ2-4; TRBD2 agrees at 7 bases. V was clipped by 2 bases and J by 0 bases; unmatched bases: 7. The CDR3 has 17 amino acids. Germline V gene sequence: CDR1 SGHTA, CDR2 FQGNSA. CDR3 sequence reads: CASSLNGGGGAKNIQYF. The CDR3 bases are TGTGCCAGCAGCTTAAACGGCGGCGGGGGAGCCAAAAACATTCAGTACTTC.

This clone was detected a few times. This rearrangement joins TRBV10-2 to TRBJ2-7; 7 bases are shared with TRBD1. The CDR3 length is 13 residues. CDR1 and CDR2 from the germline V gene are WSHSY and SAAADI. The ends lost 6 bases at V and 0 bases at J; junction bases unmatched: 2. The CDR3 DNA is TGCGCCAGCAGACAGGGGAGCTCCTACGAGCAGTACTTC. Translating gives CASRQGSSYEQYF.